This T cell receptor (beta chain) was found in a study of T cell clusters in autoimmune cytopenias. TRB amplification used approximately 250 ng of peripheral blood genomic DNA. Germline loops: CDR1 LNHDA, CDR2 SQIVND (reference sequence). The CDR3 contains 17 residues. Findings of the study overall: Comparing secondary cytopenia with chronic lymphocytic leukemia showed no cluster-lack signature, apparently masked by lymphoma repertoire.

Multiplex touch-down PCR amplified TRB using TRB-A and TRB-B pools in one tube. TCRdb re-called the multiplex PCR reads and catalogs CDR3 proteins one per entry, DNA excluded. This sample's clone table lists about 5,000 distinct CDR3 sequences. On this clonotype: Its antigen is unidentified.

The data also belong to a second study, concerning T cell repertoires in aging, cancer and after chemotherapy. As reported in that work: Compared with age-matched healthy donors, untreated hematological or solid cancer patients showed higher blood TCR clonality. In healthy donors, age-related TCR diversity loss mainly reflected lost richness. Rebound thymic output was suggested by rising median generation probability during chemotherapy in each cancer cohort.

The sequenced sample was peripheral blood. The chain couples TRBV19 to TRBJ2-7; TCRdb reports TRBD2, a call that lacks DNA to check it against. The sequence was collected from a human donor in good health. The chain's CDR3 is CASSSGTRGFSPYEQYF.